These T cell receptor beta chains were read from a single sample in a study of regulatory T cells in long-lasting Graves disease. TCRdb processed the multiplex PCR reads anew with MiXCR; each CDR3 protein has one entry. The sample includes some 470,000 distinct CDR3 sequences, roughly 21% of them seen just once. Sequenced material: peripheral blood mononuclear cells (PBMCs), taken when the disease was refractory, from a patient treated with antithyroid drugs. Source of these receptors: a female donor with Graves disease. CDR3s include the opening cysteine and the closing phenylalanine or tryptophan. Each record gives: V gene, clone size, D gene, J gene, CDR3 protein, CDR3 DNA. A D gene is named only where the DNA matches it firmly. A row's size may be missing; if present it is once, few, many or a size class.

v_call: TRBV28
clone_size: few
d_call: NA
j_call: TRBJ2-4
cdr3_aa: CASSGGSSGKNIQYF
cdr3_nt: TGTGCCAGCAGTGGGGGGAGTTCTGGCAAAAACATTCAGTACTTC

v_call: TRBV28
clone_size: many
d_call: TRBD1
j_call: TRBJ1-4
cdr3_aa: CASSSTDRGGEKLFF
cdr3_nt: TGTGCCAGCAGTTCTACGGACAGGGGCGGTGAAAAACTGTTTTTT

v_call: TRBV11-3
clone_size: many
d_call: NA
j_call: TRBJ1-1
cdr3_aa: CASSLDRIAGLGTEAFF
cdr3_nt: TGTGCCAGCAGCTTAGACCGAATTGCGGGGTTGGGCACTGAAGCTTTCTTT

v_call: TRBV7-2
clone_size: NA
d_call: NA
j_call: TRBJ1-5
cdr3_aa: CASSLETFSNQPQHF
cdr3_nt: TGTGCCAGCAGCTTAGAAACTTTTAGCAATCAGCCCCAGCATTTT

v_call: TRBV6-2/TRBV6-3
clone_size: NA
d_call: NA
j_call: TRBJ2-1
cdr3_aa: CASSYSRDEQFF
cdr3_nt: TGTGCCAGCAGTTACTCCAGGGATGAGCAGTTCTTC

v_call: TRBV6-5
clone_size: NA
d_call: NA
j_call: TRBJ2-7
cdr3_aa: CASSYSGGQYEQYF
cdr3_nt: TGTGCCAGCAGTTACTCGGGGGGACAGTACGAGCAGTACTTC

v_call: TRBV4-2
clone_size: NA
d_call: TRBD1
j_call: TRBJ1-1
cdr3_aa: CASSQGWGTEAEAFF
cdr3_nt: TGTGCCAGCAGCCAAGGGTGGGGGACAGAGGCTGAGGCTTTCTTT

v_call: TRBV2
clone_size: few
d_call: TRBD2
j_call: TRBJ2-1
cdr3_aa: CAILDRGERGKNEQFF
cdr3_nt: TGTGCCATCCTGGATCGGGGGGAACGGGGGAAGAATGAGCAGTTCTTC

v_call: TRBV28
clone_size: many
d_call: TRBD1
j_call: TRBJ1-1
cdr3_aa: CASSLEGQGFSFTTEAFF
cdr3_nt: TGTGCCAGCAGTTTAGAGGGACAGGGATTCAGTTTTACCACTGAAGCTTTCTTT

v_call: TRBV6-1
clone_size: few
d_call: NA
j_call: TRBJ2-7
cdr3_aa: CASSKRKASDLYEQYF
cdr3_nt: TGTGCCAGCAGTAAAAGGAAGGCTAGCGATCTCTACGAGCAGTACTTC

v_call: TRBV6-2/TRBV6-3
clone_size: NA
d_call: NA
j_call: TRBJ1-1
cdr3_aa: CASSYYSTEAFF
cdr3_nt: TGTGCCAGCAGTTACTATAGCACTGAAGCTTTCTTT

v_call: TRBV5-1
clone_size: NA
d_call: TRBD1
j_call: TRBJ1-3
cdr3_aa: CASSLAGESGTEVF
cdr3_nt: TGCGCCAGCAGCTTGGCCGGGGAGTCCGGGACAGAAGTCTTT

v_call: TRBV7-2
clone_size: many
d_call: NA
j_call: TRBJ1-6
cdr3_aa: CASIGGGAPLHF
cdr3_nt: TGTGCCAGCATCGGTGGGGGGGCACCCCTCCACTTT

v_call: TRBV24-1
clone_size: many
d_call: TRBD1
j_call: TRBJ1-2
cdr3_aa: CATQGQGADGYTF
cdr3_nt: TGTGCCACCCAGGGACAGGGGGCGGATGGCTACACCTTC

v_call: TRBV6-1
clone_size: NA
d_call: NA
j_call: TRBJ2-6
cdr3_aa: CASRTSYAGANVLTF
cdr3_nt: TGTGCCAGCCGGACCTCTTATGCTGGGGCCAACGTCCTGACTTTC

v_call: TRBV6-2/TRBV6-3
clone_size: NA
d_call: TRBD1
j_call: TRBJ2-1
cdr3_aa: CASSPSGTGYNEQFF
cdr3_nt: TGTGCCAGCAGTCCGTCCGGGACAGGGTACAATGAGCAGTTCTTC

v_call: TRBV6-2/TRBV6-3
clone_size: NA
d_call: NA
j_call: TRBJ2-6
cdr3_aa: CASSYAPPTSGANVLTF
cdr3_nt: TGTGCCAGCAGTTACGCCCCTCCAACCTCTGGGGCCAACGTCCTGACTTTC

v_call: TRBV5-5
clone_size: few
d_call: NA
j_call: TRBJ2-7
cdr3_aa: CASSLAVGQSYEQYF
cdr3_nt: TGTGCCAGCAGCTTGGCCGTCGGACAGTCCTACGAGCAGTACTTC

v_call: TRBV13
clone_size: NA
d_call: TRBD2
j_call: TRBJ2-3
cdr3_aa: CASTPTSGLATDTQYF
cdr3_nt: TGTGCCAGCACCCCGACTAGCGGCCTGGCCACAGATACGCAGTATTTT

v_call: TRBV19
clone_size: NA
d_call: NA
j_call: TRBJ1-5
cdr3_aa: CASSRGRLNQPQHF
cdr3_nt: TGTGCCAGTAGTAGGGGACGGCTTAATCAGCCCCAGCATTTT

v_call: TRBV6-1
clone_size: many
d_call: NA
j_call: TRBJ1-1
cdr3_aa: CASTAEMNTEAFF
cdr3_nt: TGTGCCAGCACGGCCGAGATGAACACTGAAGCTTTCTTT

v_call: TRBV7-3
clone_size: many
d_call: NA
j_call: TRBJ2-2
cdr3_aa: CASSLFVSGELFF
cdr3_nt: TGTGCCAGCAGCTTATTCGTGAGCGGGGAGCTGTTTTTT

v_call: TRBV6-1
clone_size: many
d_call: NA
j_call: TRBJ1-2
cdr3_aa: CASSGYRENYGYTF
cdr3_nt: TGTGCCAGCAGTGGATACAGGGAAAACTATGGCTACACCTTC

v_call: TRBV12-3/TRBV12-4
clone_size: NA
d_call: NA
j_call: TRBJ2-1
cdr3_aa: CASSRVVMGEQFF
cdr3_nt: TGTGCCAGCAGTCGCGTAGTGATGGGTGAGCAGTTCTTC

v_call: TRBV30
clone_size: few
d_call: NA
j_call: TRBJ1-2
cdr3_aa: CAWKGGPRGYTF
cdr3_nt: TGTGCCTGGAAGGGGGGGCCGCGTGGCTACACCTTC

v_call: TRBV20-1
clone_size: NA
d_call: NA
j_call: TRBJ1-1
cdr3_aa: CSARGGGWDTEAFF
cdr3_nt: TGCAGTGCTAGAGGGGGTGGGTGGGACACTGAAGCTTTCTTT

v_call: TRBV3-1
clone_size: many
d_call: NA
j_call: TRBJ2-2
cdr3_aa: CASAPSSTLRELFF
cdr3_nt: TGTGCCAGCGCCCCATCATCGACGCTGAGGGAGCTGTTTTTT

v_call: TRBV11-3
clone_size: NA
d_call: NA
j_call: TRBJ2-7
cdr3_aa: CASSPFADGTYEQYF
cdr3_nt: TGTGCCAGCAGCCCCTTCGCGGACGGGACCTACGAGCAGTACTTC

v_call: TRBV7-9
clone_size: NA
d_call: TRBD1
j_call: TRBJ1-4
cdr3_aa: CASSLRLGDRGEKLFF
cdr3_nt: TGTGCCAGCAGCTTACGTCTAGGGGACAGGGGTGAAAAACTGTTTTTT

v_call: TRBV19
clone_size: NA
d_call: NA
j_call: TRBJ2-7
cdr3_aa: CASSFQTAAAYEQYF
cdr3_nt: TGTGCCAGTAGTTTCCAGACAGCAGCCGCCTACGAGCAGTACTTC

v_call: TRBV10-3
clone_size: NA
d_call: TRBD1
j_call: TRBJ1-1
cdr3_aa: CAISLSPPGTGLRAEAFF
cdr3_nt: TGTGCCATCAGTCTCTCCCCCCCCGGGACAGGGTTGAGGGCTGAAGCTTTCTTT

v_call: TRBV7-9
clone_size: NA
d_call: NA
j_call: TRBJ2-7
cdr3_aa: CASSLELVHEQYF
cdr3_nt: TGTGCCAGCAGCTTAGAATTGGTCCACGAGCAGTACTTC

v_call: TRBV20-1
clone_size: few
d_call: NA
j_call: TRBJ1-4
cdr3_aa: CSVTANEKLFF
cdr3_nt: TGCAGTGTGACTGCGAATGAAAAACTGTTTTTT

v_call: TRBV13
clone_size: few
d_call: NA
j_call: TRBJ2-2
cdr3_aa: CASSPRSGAKTGELFF
cdr3_nt: TGTGCCAGCAGCCCCCGTTCTGGGGCAAAGACCGGGGAGCTGTTTTTT